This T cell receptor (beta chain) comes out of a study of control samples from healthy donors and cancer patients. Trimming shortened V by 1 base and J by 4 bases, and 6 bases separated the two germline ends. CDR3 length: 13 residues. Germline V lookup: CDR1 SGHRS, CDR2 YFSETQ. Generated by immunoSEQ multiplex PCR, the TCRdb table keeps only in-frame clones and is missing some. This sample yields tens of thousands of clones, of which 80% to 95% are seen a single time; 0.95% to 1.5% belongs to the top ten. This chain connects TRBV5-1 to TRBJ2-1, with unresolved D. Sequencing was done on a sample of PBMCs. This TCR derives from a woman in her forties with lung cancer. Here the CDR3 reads CASSLWAYNEQFF. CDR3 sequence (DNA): TGCGCCAGCAGCTTGTGGGCGTACAATGAGCAGTTCTTC.